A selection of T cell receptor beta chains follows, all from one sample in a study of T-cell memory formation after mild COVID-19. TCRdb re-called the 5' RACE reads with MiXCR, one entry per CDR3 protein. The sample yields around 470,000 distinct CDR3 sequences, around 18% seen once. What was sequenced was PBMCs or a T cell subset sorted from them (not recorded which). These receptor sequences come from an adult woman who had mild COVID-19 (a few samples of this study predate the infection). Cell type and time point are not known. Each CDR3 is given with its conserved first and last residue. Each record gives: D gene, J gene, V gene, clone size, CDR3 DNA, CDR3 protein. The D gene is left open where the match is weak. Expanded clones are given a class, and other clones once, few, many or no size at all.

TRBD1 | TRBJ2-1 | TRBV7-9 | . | TGTGCCAGCAGCCCCCTCCCGGGACAGGGCGACAATGAGCAGTTCTTC | CASSPLPGQGDNEQFF
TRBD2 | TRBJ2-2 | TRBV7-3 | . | TGTGCCAGCAGCTTTGCCGCCGTCCGGGGGGGCCCCGGGGAGCTGTTTTTT | CASSFAAVRGGPGELFF
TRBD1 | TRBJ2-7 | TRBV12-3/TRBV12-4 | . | TGTGCCAGCAGTATCAGACAGGGGGGATACGAGCAGTACTTC | CASSIRQGGYEQYF
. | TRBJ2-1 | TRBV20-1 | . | TGCAGTGCTAGAGATACTAGCCAGGGAGAGCAGTTCTTC | CSARDTSQGEQFF
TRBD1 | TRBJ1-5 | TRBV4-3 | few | TGCGCCAGCAGCCAAGATGGGAGGACAGGCAGGTGGAATAGCAATCAGCCCCAGCATTTT | CASSQDGRTGRWNSNQPQHF
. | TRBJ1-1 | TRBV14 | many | TGTGCCAGCAGCCGGGGCCGTAACACTGAAGCTTTCTTT | CASSRGRNTEAFF
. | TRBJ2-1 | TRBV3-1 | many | TGTGCCAGCAGCCATTGGGGGAGGGAGCAGTTCTTC | CASSHWGREQFF
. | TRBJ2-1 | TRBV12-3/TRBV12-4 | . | TGTGCCAGCAGTTTCCAGAAATCCAATGAGCAGTTCTTC | CASSFQKSNEQFF
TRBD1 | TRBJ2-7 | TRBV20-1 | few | TGCAGTGCTAGAGTTACCGGGACAGGACAGGCCGAGCAGTACTTC | CSARVTGTGQAEQYF
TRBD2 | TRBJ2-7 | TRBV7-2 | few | TGTGCCAGCAGCTTAACCGCTAGCGGGATTGGAGAGCAGTACTTC | CASSLTASGIGEQYF
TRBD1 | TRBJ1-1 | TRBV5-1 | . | TGCGCCAGCAGCTTGGATACAGGGGTCATGAACACTGAAGCTTTCTTT | CASSLDTGVMNTEAFF
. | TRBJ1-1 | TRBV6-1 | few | TGTGCCAGCATGGACCCTACTATGAACACTGAAGCTTTCTTT | CASMDPTMNTEAFF
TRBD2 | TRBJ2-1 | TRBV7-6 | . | TGTGCCAGCAGCCCTCCTGGGGCGGGAGTGGCCTACAATGAGCAGTTCTTC | CASSPPGAGVAYNEQFF
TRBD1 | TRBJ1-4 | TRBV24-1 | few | TGTGCCACCAGTGAGACCGGGACAGGGATTGCTAATGAAAAACTGTTTTTT | CATSETGTGIANEKLFF
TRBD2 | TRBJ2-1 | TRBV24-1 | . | TGTGCCACCAGTGATTTGGAGGGAGGGCCGAGGGATGAGCAGTTCTTC | CATSDLEGGPRDEQFF
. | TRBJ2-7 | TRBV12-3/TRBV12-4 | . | TGTGCCAGCTGTGTCTCTGTCCACTCCTACGAGCAGTACTTC | CASCVSVHSYEQYF
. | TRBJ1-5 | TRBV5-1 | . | TGCGCCAGCAGCCCGTTTACAGGGTCTCAGCCCCAGCATTTT | CASSPFTGSQPQHF
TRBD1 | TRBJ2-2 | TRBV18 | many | TGTGCCAGCTCACCACAGGGGGCTCTATCCGGGGAGCTGTTTTTT | CASSPQGALSGELFF
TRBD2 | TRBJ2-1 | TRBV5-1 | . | TGCGCCAGCAGTAAATCGGGGGGGCCAAGTGAGCAGTTCTTC | CASSKSGGPSEQFF
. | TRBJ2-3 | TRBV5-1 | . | TGCGCCAGCAGCGTAAGCGCTGGTCCAGATACGCAGTATTTT | CASSVSAGPDTQYF
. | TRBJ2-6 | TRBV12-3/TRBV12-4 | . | TGTGCCAGCAGGACCACGACTGGGGCCAACGTCCTGACTTTC | CASRTTTGANVLTF
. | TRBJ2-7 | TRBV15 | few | TGTGCCACCAGCCCCGGGACGGGGACTTCCTACGAGCAGTACTTC | CATSPGTGTSYEQYF
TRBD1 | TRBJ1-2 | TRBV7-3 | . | TGTGCCAGCAGCAAGGGGGCGCAGGACTATGGCTACACCTTC | CASSKGAQDYGYTF
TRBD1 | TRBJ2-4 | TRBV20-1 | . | TGCAGTGCTAGGTTTTGGACAGGGGGCGCGGCGTTC | CSARFWTGGAAF
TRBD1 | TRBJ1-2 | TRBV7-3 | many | TGTGCCAGCAGTTTGACAGGGGGCGGTGCTGGCTACACCTTC | CASSLTGGGAGYTF
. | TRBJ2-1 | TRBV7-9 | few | TGTGCCAGCAGCTCCATCCGGGGGCGGGTTTGGAATGAGCAGTTCTTC | CASSSIRGRVWNEQFF
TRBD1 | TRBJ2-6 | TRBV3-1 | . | TGTGCCAGCAGCCAAAGGACAGGGGGCACCAACGTCCTGACTTTC | CASSQRTGGTNVLTF
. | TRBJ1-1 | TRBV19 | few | TGTGCCAGTAGTATTGCCGGGGCGCGAACTGAAGCTTTCTTT | CASSIAGARTEAFF
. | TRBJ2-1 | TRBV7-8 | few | TGTGCCAGCAGCCCCTGGATCCATCTGGTAAATGAGCAGTTCTTC | CASSPWIHLVNEQFF
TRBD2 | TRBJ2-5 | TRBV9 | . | TGTGCCAGCAGCGTAGATGGGGGAGGGGTGCCCCAGTACTTC | CASSVDGGGVPQYF
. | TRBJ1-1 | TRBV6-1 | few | TGTGCCAGCCTACGTTACACTGAAGCTTTCTTT | CASLRYTEAFF
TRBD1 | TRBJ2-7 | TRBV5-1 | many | TGCGCCAGCAGCCCCAGACAGGGGACGTCCTACGAGCAGTACTTC | CASSPRQGTSYEQYF
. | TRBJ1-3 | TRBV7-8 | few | TGTGCCAGCAGCTTAGGGGCGCGGGGGGACACCATATATTTT | CASSLGARGDTIYF
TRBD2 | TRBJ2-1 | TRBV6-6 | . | TGTGCCAGCAGTTACTCGACTAGCGGGAGTGGAAAGCAGTTCTTC | CASSYSTSGSGKQFF
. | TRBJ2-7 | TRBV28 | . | TGTGCCAGCAGATCGTCGGTCTGGGAGCAGTACTTC | CASRSSVWEQYF